This T cell receptor beta chain appears in the sequencing data of a study of identical twins. Template switching, a step in the protocol, added a universal primer site, and cDNA carried unique molecular identifiers. TCRdb redid the calling of the 5' RACE reads with MiXCR, one entry per CDR3 protein. The table includes more than 400,000 distinct CDR3 sequences, around 15% detected once. Another study also made use of these data, one on yellow fever vaccine responses in identical twins. From that paper: A vaccine T cell response that seemed partly convergent and partly personalized was reported in twins.

The sample was CD4+ T cells sorted from blood. The receptor's source is a young woman in good health.

CDR3 sequence: CASSSEWGYTF. The CDR3 region has the DNA TGCGCCAGCAGTTCCGAGTGGGGCTACACCTTC. The V gene is TRBV5-1, the J gene TRBJ1-2; no clear D gene. Trimming took off 5 bases at V and 8 bases at J, with 10 bases between the two ends. CDR1 SGHRS and CDR2 YFSETQ come from the germline V gene. The CDR3 loop spans 11 amino acids.